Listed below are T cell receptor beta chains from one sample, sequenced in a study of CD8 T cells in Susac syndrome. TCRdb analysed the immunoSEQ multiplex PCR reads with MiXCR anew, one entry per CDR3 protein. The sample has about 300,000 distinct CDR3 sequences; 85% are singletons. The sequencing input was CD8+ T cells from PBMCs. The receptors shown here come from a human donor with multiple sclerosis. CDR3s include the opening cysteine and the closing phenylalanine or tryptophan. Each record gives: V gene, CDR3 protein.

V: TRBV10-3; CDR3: CAIRDPDRGGTGFPYEQYF
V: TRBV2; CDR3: CASISDRGLWPQHF
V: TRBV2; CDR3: CASSEGARLQETQYF
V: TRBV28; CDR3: CASSLETRQGMTGELFF
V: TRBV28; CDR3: CASSTGGTFDEQYF
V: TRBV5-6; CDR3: CASSRYNLAGVSYEQYF
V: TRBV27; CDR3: CASSAGRFYEQYF
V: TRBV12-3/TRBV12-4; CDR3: CASSTPPRGSTEAFF
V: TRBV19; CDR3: CAISSGGEQFF
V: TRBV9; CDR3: CASSTLGAMPYNEQFF
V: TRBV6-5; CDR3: CASSFAGTGTFNTEAFF
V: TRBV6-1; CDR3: CASSSSVVAASNEQFF
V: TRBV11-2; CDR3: CASSWMGRGGEQYF
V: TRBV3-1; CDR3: CASSRFGAGGTEAFF
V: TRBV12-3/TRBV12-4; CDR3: CASSTLGPYYEQYF
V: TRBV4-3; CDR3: CASSQDGQSSGANVLTF
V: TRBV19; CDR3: CASSGLADSTYEQYF
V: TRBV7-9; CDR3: CASSLGAGVSGELFF
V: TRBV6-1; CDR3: CASSEPAALDTQYF
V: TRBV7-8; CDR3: CASSLNSAQPQHF
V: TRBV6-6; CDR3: CASSYPAGSGNTIYF
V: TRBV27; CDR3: CASSFLSPRGYGYTF
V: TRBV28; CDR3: CASSMGAEGRETQYF
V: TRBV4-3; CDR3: CASSRELSYNSPLHF
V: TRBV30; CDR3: CAWSGVRRGSYEQYF
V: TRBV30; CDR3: CAWSTANEQFF
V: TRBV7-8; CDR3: CASTFGEVNTEAFF
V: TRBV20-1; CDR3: CSARDLTGPPYEQYF
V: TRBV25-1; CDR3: CASTRPGETEAFF
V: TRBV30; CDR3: CAWDPQGTYAAFF